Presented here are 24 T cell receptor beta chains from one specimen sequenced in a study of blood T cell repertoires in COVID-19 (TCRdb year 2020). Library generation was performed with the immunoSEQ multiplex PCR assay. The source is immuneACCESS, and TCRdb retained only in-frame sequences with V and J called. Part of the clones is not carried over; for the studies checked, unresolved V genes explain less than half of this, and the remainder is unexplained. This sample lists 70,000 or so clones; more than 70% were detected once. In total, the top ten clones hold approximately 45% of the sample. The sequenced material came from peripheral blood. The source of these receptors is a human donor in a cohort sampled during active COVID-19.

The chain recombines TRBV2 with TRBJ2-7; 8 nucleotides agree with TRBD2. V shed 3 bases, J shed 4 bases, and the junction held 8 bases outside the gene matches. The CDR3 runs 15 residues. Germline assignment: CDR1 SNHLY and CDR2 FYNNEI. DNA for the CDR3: TGTGCCAGCAGTGAGGAGCGGGGGTCCACATACGAGCAGTACTTC. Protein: CASSEERGSTYEQYF.

The CDR3 loop is CASSQAWTGSKNIQYF. CDR3 nucleotide sequence: TGCGCCAGCAGCCAAGCCTGGACAGGCTCCAAAAACATTCAGTACTTC. This chain uses TRBV4-1 with TRBJ2-4; 7 nucleotides line up with TRBD1. CDR1 MGHRA and CDR2 YSYEKL come from the germline V gene. Trimming at V came to 1 base and at J to 2 bases, leaving 5 bases not matched to a gene. The CDR3 contains 16 residues.

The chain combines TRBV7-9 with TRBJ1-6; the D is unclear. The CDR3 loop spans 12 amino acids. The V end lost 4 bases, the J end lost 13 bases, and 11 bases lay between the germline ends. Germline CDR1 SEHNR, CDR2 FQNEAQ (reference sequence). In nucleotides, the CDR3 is TGTGCCAGCAGCTCAGGCCTACCTCCCCTCCACTTT. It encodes CASSSGLPPLHF.

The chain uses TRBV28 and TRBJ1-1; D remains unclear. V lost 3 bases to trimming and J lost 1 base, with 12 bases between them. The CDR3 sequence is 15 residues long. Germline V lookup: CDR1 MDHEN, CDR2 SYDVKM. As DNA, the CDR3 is TGTGCCAGCAGTTTGGGGAGGGTAGGGAACACTGAAGCTTTCTTT. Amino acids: CASSLGRVGNTEAFF.

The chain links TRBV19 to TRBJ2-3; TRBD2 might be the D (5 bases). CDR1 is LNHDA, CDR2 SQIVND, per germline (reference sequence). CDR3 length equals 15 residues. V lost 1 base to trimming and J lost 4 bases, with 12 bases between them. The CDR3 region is CASSIGGVTSDTQYF. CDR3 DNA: TGTGCCAGTAGTATAGGGGGAGTCACGTCAGATACGCAGTATTTT. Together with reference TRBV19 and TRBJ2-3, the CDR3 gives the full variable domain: DGGITQSPKYLFRKEGQNVTLSCEQNLNHDAMYWYRQDPGQGLRLIYYSQIVNDFQKGDIAEGYSVSREKKESFPLTVTSAQKNPTAFYLCASSIGGVTSDTQYFGPGTRLTVL.

CDR3 sequence reads: CASSSSGQSVEKLFF. The CDR3 DNA follows: TGTGCCAGTAGTTCCTCGGGACAGTCGGTTGAAAAACTGTTTTTT. The V call is TRBV19, the J call TRBJ1-4, with 7 bases lining up with TRBD1. The V gene end was trimmed by 5 bases and the J gene end by 7 bases; junction bases not matched to a gene: 10. CDR1 and CDR2 (germline): LNHDA, SQIVND (reference sequence). The CDR3 has 15 residues.

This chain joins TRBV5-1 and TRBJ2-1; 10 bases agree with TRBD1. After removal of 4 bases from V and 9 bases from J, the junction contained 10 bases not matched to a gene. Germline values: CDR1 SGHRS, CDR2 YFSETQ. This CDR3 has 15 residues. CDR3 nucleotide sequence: TGCGCCAGCAGCCTCCGGACAGGGGGTCCGATTGAGCAGTTCTTC. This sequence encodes CASSLRTGGPIEQFF.

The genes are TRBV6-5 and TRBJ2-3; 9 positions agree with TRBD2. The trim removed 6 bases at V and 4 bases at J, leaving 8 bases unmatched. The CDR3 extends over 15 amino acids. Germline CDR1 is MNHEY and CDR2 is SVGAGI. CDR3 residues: CASRVLAGTPDTQYF. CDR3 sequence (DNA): TGTGCCAGCAGGGTCCTAGCGGGGACTCCAGATACGCAGTATTTT.

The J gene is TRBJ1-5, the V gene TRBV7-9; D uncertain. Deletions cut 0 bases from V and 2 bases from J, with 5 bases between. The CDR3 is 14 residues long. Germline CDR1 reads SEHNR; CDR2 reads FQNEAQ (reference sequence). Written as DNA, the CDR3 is TGTGCCAGCAGCTTAGCCCAGGGCAATCAGCCCCAGCATTTT. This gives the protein CASSLAQGNQPQHF.

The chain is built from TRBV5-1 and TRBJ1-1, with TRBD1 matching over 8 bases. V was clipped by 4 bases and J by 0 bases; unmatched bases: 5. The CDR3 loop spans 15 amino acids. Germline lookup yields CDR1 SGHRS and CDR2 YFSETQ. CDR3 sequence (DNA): TGCGCCAGCAGCCCAACGGGACAGGTGAACACTGAAGCTTTCTTT. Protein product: CASSPTGQVNTEAFF.

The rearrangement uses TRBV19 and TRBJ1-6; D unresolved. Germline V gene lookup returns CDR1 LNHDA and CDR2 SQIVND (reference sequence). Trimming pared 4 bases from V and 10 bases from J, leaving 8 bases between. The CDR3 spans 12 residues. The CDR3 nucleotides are TGTGCCAGTAGTACCGGACTCTCACCCCTCCACTTT. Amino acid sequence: CASSTGLSPLHF.

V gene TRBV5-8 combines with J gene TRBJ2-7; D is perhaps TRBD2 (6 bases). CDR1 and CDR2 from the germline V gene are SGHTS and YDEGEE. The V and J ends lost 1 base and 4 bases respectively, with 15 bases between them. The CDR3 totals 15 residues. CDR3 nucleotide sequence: TGTGCCAGCAGCTTGAACTCTCCGGGGGAGTACGAGCAGTACTTC. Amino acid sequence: CASSLNSPGEYEQYF.

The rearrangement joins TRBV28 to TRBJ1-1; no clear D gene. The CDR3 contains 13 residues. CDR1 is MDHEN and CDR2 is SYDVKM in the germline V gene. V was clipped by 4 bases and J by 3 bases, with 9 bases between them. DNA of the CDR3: TGTGCCAGCAGTTCGGCAGGTTACACTGAAGCTTTCTTT. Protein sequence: CASSSAGYTEAFF.

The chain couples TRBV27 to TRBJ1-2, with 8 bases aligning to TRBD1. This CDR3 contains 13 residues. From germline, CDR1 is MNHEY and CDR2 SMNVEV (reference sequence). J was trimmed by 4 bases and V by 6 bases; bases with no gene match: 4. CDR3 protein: CASRPQGAYGYTF. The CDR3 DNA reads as TGTGCCAGCAGACCTCAGGGGGCCTATGGCTACACCTTC.

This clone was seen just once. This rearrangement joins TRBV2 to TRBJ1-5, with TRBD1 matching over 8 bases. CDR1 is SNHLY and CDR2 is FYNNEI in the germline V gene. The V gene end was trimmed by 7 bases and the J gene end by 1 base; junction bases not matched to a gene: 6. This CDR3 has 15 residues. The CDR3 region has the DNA TGTGCCAGCAAGATCCGGGACAGGAGCAATCAGCCCCAGCATTTT. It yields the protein CASKIRDRSNQPQHF.

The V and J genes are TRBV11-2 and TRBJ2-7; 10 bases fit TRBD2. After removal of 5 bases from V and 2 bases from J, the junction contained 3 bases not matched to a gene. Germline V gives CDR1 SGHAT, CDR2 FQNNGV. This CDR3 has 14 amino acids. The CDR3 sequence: CASSHSGRPYEQYF. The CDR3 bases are TGTGCCAGCAGCCATAGCGGGAGGCCCTACGAGCAGTACTTC. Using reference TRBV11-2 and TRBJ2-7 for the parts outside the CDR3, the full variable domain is EAGVAQSPRYKIIEKRQSVAFWCNPISGHATLYWYQQILGQGPKLLIQFQNNGVVDDSQLPKDRFSAERLKGVDSTLKIQPAKLEDSAVYLCASSHSGRPYEQYFGPGTRLTVT.

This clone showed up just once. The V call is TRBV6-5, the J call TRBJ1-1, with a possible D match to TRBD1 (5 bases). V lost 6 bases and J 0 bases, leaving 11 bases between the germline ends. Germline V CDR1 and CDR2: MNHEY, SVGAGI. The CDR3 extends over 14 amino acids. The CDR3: CASRPWGVNTEAFF. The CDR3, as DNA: TGTGCCAGCAGACCTTGGGGGGTGAACACTGAAGCTTTCTTT.

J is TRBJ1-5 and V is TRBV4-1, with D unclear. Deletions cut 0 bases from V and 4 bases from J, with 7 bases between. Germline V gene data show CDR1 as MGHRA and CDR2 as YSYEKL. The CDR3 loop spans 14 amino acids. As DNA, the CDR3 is TGCGCCAGCAGCCAAGAGTCCGGGAATCAGCCCCAGCATTTT. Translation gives CASSQESGNQPQHF.

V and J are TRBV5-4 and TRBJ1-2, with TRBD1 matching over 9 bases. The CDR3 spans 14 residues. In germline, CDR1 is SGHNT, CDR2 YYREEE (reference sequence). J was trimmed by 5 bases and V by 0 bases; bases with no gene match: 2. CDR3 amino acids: CASSLAGTGYGYTF. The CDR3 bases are TGTGCCAGCAGCTTGGCCGGGACAGGGTATGGCTACACCTTC. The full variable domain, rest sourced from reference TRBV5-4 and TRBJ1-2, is ETGVTQSPTHLIKTRGQQVTLRCSSQSGHNTVSWYQQALGQGPQFIFQYYREEENGRGNFPPRFSGLQFPNYSSELNVNALELDDSALYLCASSLAGTGYGYTFGSGTRLTVV.

The CDR3 sequence: CASSQLTARGTQYF. The DNA of the CDR3 is TGTGCCAGCAGCCAATTAACGGCCAGGGGGACCCAGTACTTC. The chain joins TRBV3-1 (or the pseudogene TRBV3-2) to TRBJ2-5; possible D gene TRBD1, 6 bases. The CDR3 runs 14 residues. Germline V gene sequence: CDR1 LGHDT, CDR2 YNNKEL (reference sequence). The germline V and J ends were trimmed by 2 bases and 7 bases, with 14 bases remaining between them.

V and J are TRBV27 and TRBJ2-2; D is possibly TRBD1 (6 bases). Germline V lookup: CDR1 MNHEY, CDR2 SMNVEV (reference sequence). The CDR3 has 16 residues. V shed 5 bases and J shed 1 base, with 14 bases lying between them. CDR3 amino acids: CASSRQGRMNTGELFF. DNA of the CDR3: TGTGCCAGCAGTCGTCAGGGGCGGATGAACACCGGGGAGCTGTTTTTT.

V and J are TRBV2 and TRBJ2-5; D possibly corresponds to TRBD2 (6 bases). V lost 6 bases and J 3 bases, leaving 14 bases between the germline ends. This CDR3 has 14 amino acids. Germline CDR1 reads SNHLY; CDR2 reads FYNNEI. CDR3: CASRTGGGEETQYF. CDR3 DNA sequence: TGTGCCAGCAGGACCGGAGGCGGGGAAGAGACCCAGTACTTC.

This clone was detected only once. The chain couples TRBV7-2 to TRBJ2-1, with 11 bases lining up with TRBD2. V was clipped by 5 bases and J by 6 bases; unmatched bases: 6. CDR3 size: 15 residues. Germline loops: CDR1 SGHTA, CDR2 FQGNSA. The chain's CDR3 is CASSGTSGASNEQFF. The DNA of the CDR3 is TGTGCCAGCAGCGGGACTAGCGGAGCTTCCAATGAGCAGTTCTTC.

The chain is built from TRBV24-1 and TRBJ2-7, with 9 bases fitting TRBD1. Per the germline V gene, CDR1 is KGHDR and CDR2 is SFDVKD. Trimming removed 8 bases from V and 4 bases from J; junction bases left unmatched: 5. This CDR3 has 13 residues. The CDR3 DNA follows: TGTGCCACCATGTCGGGACAGGGTTACGAGCAGTACTTC. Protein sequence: CATMSGQGYEQYF.